This TCR beta chain was identified during a study of T cells in Graves' hyperthyroidism and ophthalmopathy. Points from the study as a whole: Ophthalmopathy cases were set apart from stable hyperthyroidism by a 13 V-J model. Within blood appeared most thyroid clonotypes that had expanded above 0.001.

Turning to this clonotype: Its antigen is unidentified.

Amplification of TCR beta CDR3 regions was performed using RNA transcripts as template. Carried out on the TCR CDR3, a first-round RT-PCR used the HTBI primer set. In TCRdb, the multiplex PCR reads were re-called with MiXCR into one record per CDR3 protein. The repertoire includes some 180,000 distinct CDR3 sequences, 17% of them detected once, and roughly 55% sits in the top ten. The CDR3 covers 15 residues. V was pared by 0 bases and J by 7 bases, with 13 bases between. Germline V lookup: CDR1 LGHDT, CDR2 YNNKEL (reference sequence). Patients aged 18 to 65 had newly diagnosed hyperthyroidism lasting under 2 months. The PBMCs had their origin in around 9.1 ml of fresh peripheral blood.

This sequence was found in a woman aged 45-59 years with Graves' hyperthyroidism. The chain couples TRBV3-1 to TRBJ1-5; D gene unclear. The sequenced sample consisted of blood. DNA for the CDR3: TGTGCCAGCAGCCAAGACCGATCCTGGGGACAGCCCCAGCATTTT. This gives the protein CASSQDRSWGQPQHF.